This T cell receptor (beta chain) was found in a study of blood T cell repertoires in COVID-19. The V end lost 5 bases, the J end lost 2 bases, and 10 bases lay between the germline ends. The CDR3 length is 14 residues. Germline loops: CDR1 MNHEY, CDR2 SVGAGI. Sequenced by immunoSEQ multiplex PCR; TCRdb stores in-frame clones only, minus some. The table has some 140,000 clones, around 85% seen once. Specimen: peripheral blood. The receptor was derived from a woman older than 75 with acute or convalescent COVID-19. The rearrangement links TRBV6-5 to TRBJ2-1; tentative D call: TRBD1 (6 bases). The CDR3 region is CASSTGQTYNEQFF. The CDR3 nucleotides read TGTGCCAGCAGTACCGGACAGACCTACAATGAGCAGTTCTTC.